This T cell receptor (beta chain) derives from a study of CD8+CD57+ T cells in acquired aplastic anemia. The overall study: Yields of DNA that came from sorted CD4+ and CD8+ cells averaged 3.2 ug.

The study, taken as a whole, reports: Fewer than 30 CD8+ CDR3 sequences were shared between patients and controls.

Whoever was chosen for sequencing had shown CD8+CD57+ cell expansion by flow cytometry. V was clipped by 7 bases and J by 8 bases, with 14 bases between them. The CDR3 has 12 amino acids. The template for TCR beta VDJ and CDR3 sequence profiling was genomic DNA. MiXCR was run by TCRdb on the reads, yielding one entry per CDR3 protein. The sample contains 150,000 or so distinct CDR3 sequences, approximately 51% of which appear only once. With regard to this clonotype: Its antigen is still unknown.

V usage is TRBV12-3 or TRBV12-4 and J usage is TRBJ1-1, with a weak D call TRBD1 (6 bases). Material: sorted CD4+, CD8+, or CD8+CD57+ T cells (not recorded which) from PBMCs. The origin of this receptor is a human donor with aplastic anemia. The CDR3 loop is CASTKNGQEAFF. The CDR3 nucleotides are TGTGCCAGCACCAAAAACGGACAGGAAGCTTTCTTT.